Given below is one T cell receptor beta chain in context. Its antigen is unknown. This sample was included in a study of CD8 T cells in Susac syndrome. The study, taken as a whole, reports: Clonal expansion was present among Susac CD8+ cells. This expansion reached its peak in TEMRA cells and in active patients.

The V and J ends lost 3 bases and 2 bases respectively, with 11 bases between them. This CDR3 is 14 amino acids long. Reverse transcription of roughly 0.5 to 1 ug RNA used random hexamers. TCRdb reprocessed the immunoSEQ multiplex PCR reads via MiXCR and lists one record per CDR3 protein. The profile shows approximately 80,000 distinct CDR3 sequences, approximately 93% of them singletons. The CD8+ and CD4+ T cells were isolated magnetically using a negative isolation approach, whereas the TEMRA cells were enriched by FACS. Sequencing input: CD8+ T cells from PBMCs. V usage is TRBV12-3 or TRBV12-4 and J usage is TRBJ2-7; TRBD2 is a possible D gene (6 bases). This TCR derives from a human donor with Susac syndrome. The CDR3 reads CASSLGGNTYEQYF. In DNA, the CDR3 is TGTGCCAGCAGTTTGGGCGGGAATACCTACGAGCAGTACTTC.